One T cell receptor (beta chain) is described in this entry. It was with a sample-barcoded 5' primer and a J-beta primer mix that a second PCR of roughly 6 to 11 cycles was run. TCRdb re-called the 5' RACE reads with MiXCR, one entry per CDR3 protein. There are 1.5 million to 2 million distinct CDR3 sequences in the sample; approximately 39% occur only once, and 23% lies in the top ten. The sample originates from a study of blood T cells in healthy people across ages. Germline assignment: CDR1 SGHTA and CDR2 FQGTGA. V dropped 5 bases and J dropped 2 bases, with 8 bases sitting between them. This CDR3 has 13 residues.

Material for sequencing was blood. The rearrangement links TRBV7-3 to TRBJ2-3; D remains ambiguous. This receptor was identified in a human donor in good health. The CDR3 region has the DNA TGTGCCAGCAGCACGGAGAACACAGATACGCAGTATTTT. Its translation is CASSTENTDTQYF.